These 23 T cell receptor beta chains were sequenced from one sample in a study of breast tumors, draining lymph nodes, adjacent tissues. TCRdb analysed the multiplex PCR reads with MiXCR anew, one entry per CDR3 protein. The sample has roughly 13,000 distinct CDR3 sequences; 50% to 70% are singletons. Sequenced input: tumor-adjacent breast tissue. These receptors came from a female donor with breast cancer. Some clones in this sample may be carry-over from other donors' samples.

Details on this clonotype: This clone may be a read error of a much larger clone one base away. The CDR3 sequence is CASSLIVGRANTDAFF. DNA for the CDR3: TGTGCCAGCAGTCTAATCGTCGGCAGAGCGAACACTGATGCTTTCTTT. The chain is built from TRBV12-3 or TRBV12-4 and TRBJ1-1; D is unresolved. This CDR3 comprises 16 residues.

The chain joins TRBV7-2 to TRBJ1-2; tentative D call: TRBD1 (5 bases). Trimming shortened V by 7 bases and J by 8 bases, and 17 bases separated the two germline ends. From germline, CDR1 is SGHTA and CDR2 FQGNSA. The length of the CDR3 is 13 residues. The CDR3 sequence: CASTQGRDFGYTF. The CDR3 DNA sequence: TGTGCCAGCACCCAGGGCAGGGACTTCGGCTACACCTTC.

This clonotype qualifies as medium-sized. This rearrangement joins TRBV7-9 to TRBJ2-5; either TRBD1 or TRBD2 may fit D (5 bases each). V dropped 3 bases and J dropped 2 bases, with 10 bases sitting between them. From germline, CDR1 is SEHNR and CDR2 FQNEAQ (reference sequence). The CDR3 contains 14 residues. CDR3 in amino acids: CASSLGVEQETQYF. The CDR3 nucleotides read TGTGCCAGCAGCTTGGGGGTAGAACAAGAGACCCAGTACTTC.

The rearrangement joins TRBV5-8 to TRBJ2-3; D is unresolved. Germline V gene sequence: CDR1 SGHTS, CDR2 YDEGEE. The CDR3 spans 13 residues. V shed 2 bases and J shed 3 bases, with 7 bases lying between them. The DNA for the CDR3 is TGTGCCAGCAGCTTTATAGGGACAGATACGCAGTATTTT. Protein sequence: CASSFIGTDTQYF.

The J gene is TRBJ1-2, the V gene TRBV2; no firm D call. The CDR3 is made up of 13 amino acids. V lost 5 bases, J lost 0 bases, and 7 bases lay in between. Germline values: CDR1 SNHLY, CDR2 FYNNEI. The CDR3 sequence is CASSQKSNYGYTF. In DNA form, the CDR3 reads TGTGCCAGCAGTCAAAAATCTAACTATGGCTACACCTTC.

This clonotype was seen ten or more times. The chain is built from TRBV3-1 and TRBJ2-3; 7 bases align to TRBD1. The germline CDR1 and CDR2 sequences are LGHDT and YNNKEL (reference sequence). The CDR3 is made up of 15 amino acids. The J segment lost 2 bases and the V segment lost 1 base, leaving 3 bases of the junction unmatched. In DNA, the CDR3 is TGTGCCAGCAGCCAAGGACAGGGTTACACAGATACGCAGTATTTT. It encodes CASSQGQGYTDTQYF.

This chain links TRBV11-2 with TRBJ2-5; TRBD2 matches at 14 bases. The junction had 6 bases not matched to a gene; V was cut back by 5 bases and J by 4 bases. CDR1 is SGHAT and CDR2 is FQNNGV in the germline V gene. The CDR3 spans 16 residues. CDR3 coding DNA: TGTGCCAGCAGCGCTACCGGGACTAGCGGGAGAGAGACCCAGTACTTC. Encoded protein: CASSATGTSGRETQYF. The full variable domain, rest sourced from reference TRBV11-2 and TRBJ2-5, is EAGVAQSPRYKIIEKRQSVAFWCNPISGHATLYWYQQILGQGPKLLIQFQNNGVVDDSQLPKDRFSAERLKGVDSTLKIQPAKLEDSAVYLCASSATGTSGRETQYFGPGTRLLVL.

The CDR3 coding sequence is TGTGCCAGCAGCTTGGGCCTAGCACGCGAGGCCCAGTACTTC. Translation: CASSLGLAREAQYF. The chain employs TRBV7-2 and TRBJ2-5; perhaps TRBD2 as D (5 bases). CDR1 SGHTA and CDR2 FQGNSA come from the germline V gene. Trimming cost V 3 bases and J 9 bases, with 17 bases left between them. This CDR3 spans 14 amino acids.

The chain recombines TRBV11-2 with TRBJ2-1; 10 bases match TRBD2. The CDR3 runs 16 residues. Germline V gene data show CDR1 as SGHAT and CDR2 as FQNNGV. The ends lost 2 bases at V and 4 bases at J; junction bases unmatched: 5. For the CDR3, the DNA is TGTGCCAGCAGCTTACTTAGGACTAGCGGTTACAATGAGCAGTTCTTC. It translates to CASSLLRTSGYNEQFF. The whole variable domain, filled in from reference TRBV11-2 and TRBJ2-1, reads EAGVAQSPRYKIIEKRQSVAFWCNPISGHATLYWYQQILGQGPKLLIQFQNNGVVDDSQLPKDRFSAERLKGVDSTLKIQPAKLEDSAVYLCASSLLRTSGYNEQFFGPGTRLTVL.

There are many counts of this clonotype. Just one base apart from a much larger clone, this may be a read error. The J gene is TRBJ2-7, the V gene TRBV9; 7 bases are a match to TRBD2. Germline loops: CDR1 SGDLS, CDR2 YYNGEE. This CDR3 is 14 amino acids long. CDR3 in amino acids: CASSVGGVSYEQSF. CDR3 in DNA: TGTGCCAGCAGCGTTGGGGGGGTCTCCTACGAGCAGTCCTTC. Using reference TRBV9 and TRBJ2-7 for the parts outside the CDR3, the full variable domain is DSGVTQTPKHLITATGQRVTLRCSPRSGDLSVYWYQQSLDQGLQFLIQYYNGEERAKGNILERFSAQQFPDLHSELNLSSLELGDSALYFCASSVGGVSYEQSFGPGTRLTVT.

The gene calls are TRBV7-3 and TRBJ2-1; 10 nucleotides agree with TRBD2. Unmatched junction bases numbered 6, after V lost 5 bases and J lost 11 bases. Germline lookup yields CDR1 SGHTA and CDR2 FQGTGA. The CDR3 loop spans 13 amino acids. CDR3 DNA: TGTGCCAGCAGCCTAGCGGGAGCTAATAAGCAGTTCTTC. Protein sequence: CASSLAGANKQFF.

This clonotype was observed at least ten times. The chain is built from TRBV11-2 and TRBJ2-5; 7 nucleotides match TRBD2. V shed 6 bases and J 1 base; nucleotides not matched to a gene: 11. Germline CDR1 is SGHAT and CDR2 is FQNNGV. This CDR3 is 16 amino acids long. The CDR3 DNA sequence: TGTGCCAGCAGTACTACCGGCGGGAGTTCCCAAGAGACCCAGTACTTC. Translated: CASSTTGGSSQETQYF. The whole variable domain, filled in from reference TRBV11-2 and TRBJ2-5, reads EAGVAQSPRYKIIEKRQSVAFWCNPISGHATLYWYQQILGQGPKLLIQFQNNGVVDDSQLPKDRFSAERLKGVDSTLKIQPAKLEDSAVYLCASSTTGGSSQETQYFGPGTRLLVL.

The CDR3 spells CASRSDRDLFYGYTF. The CDR3 bases are TGTGCCAGCAGATCGGACAGAGACTTGTTCTATGGCTACACCTTC. The chain is built from TRBV2 and TRBJ1-2, with a possible D match to TRBD1 (6 bases). CDR3 size: 15 residues. CDR1 is SNHLY and CDR2 is FYNNEI in the germline V gene. V was cut by 6 bases and J by 4 bases, with 18 bases left in between.

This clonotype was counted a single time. CDR3 residues: CASSQDRNTGELFF. CDR3 in DNA: TGTGCCAGCAGTCAGGACCGGAACACCGGGGAGCTGTTTTTT. The chain links TRBV11-1 to TRBJ2-2; no definite D call. V lost 6 bases to trimming and J lost 1 base, with 9 bases between them. From germline, CDR1 is SGHAT and CDR2 FQDESV (reference sequence). The CDR3 runs 14 residues. Full variable domain (rest looked up from reference TRBV11-1 and TRBJ2-2): EAEVAQSPRYKITEKSQAVAFWCDPISGHATLYWYRQILGQGPELLVQFQDESVVDDSQLPKDRFSAERLKGVDSTLKIQPAELGDSAMYLCASSQDRNTGELFFGEGSRLTVL.

CDR3 in DNA: TGTGCCAGTAGTACCGGGACAGGGTACAATGAGCAGTTCTTC. Translation: CASSTGTGYNEQFF. The J gene is TRBJ2-1, the V gene TRBV19, with 9 nucleotides matching TRBD1. The CDR3 is 14 amino acids. Per the germline V gene, CDR1 is LNHDA and CDR2 is SQIVND (reference sequence). Unmatched junction bases numbered 2, after V lost 4 bases and J lost 4 bases.

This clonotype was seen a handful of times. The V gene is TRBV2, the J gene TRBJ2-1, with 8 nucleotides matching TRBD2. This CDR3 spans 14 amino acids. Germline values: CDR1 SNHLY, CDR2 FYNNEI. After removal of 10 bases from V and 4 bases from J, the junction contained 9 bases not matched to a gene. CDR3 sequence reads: CATARTSSYNEQFF. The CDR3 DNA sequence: TGTGCCACCGCGAGGACTAGCAGTTACAATGAGCAGTTCTTC.

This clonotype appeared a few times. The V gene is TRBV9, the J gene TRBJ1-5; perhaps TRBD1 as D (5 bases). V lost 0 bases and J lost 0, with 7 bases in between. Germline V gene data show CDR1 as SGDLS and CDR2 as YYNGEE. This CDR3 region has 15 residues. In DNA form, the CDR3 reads TGTGCCAGCAGCGTAGGGGGGAATAGCAATCAGCCCCAGCATTTT. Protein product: CASSVGGNSNQPQHF.

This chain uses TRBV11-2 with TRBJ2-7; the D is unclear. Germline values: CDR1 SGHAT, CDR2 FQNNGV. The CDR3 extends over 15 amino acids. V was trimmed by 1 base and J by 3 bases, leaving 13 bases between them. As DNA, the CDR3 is TGTGCCAGCAGCTTAGTTCGTGGCAGAAGCTACGAGCAGTACTTC. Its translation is CASSLVRGRSYEQYF. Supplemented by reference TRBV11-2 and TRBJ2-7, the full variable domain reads EAGVAQSPRYKIIEKRQSVAFWCNPISGHATLYWYQQILGQGPKLLIQFQNNGVVDDSQLPKDRFSAERLKGVDSTLKIQPAKLEDSAVYLCASSLVRGRSYEQYFGPGTRLTVT.

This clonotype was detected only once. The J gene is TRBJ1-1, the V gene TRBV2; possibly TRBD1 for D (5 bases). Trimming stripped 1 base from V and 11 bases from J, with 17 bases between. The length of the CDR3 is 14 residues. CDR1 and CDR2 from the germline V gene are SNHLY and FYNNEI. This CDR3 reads CASSEGGTVGEAFF. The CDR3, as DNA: TGTGCCAGCAGTGAAGGAGGAACAGTGGGGGAGGCTTTCTTT.

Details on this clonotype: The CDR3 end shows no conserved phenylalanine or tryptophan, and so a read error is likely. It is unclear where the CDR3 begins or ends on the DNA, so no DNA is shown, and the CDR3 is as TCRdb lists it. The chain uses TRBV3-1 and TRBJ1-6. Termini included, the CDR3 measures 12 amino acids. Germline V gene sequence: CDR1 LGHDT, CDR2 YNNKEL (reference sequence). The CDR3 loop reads CASSQVDSPPHS.

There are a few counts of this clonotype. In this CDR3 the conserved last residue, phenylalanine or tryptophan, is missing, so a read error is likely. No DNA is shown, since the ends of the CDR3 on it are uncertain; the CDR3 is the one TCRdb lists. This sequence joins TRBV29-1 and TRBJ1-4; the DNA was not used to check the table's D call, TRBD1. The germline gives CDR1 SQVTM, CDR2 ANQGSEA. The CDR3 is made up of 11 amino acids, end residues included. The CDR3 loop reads CSVYGTAGDSY.

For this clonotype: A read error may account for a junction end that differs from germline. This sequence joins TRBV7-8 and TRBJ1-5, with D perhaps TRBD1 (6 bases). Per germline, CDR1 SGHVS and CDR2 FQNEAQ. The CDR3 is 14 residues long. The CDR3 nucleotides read TGTGCCAGCAGCTTAGGGGACATCAATCGGCCCCAGCATTTT. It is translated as CASSLGDINRPQHF. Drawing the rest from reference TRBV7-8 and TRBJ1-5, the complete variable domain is GAGVSQSPRYKVAKRGQDVALRCDPISGHVSLFWYQQALGQGPEFLTYFQNEAQLDKSGLPSDRFFAERPEGSVSTLKIQRTQQEDSAVYLCASSLGDINRPQHFGDGTRLSIL.

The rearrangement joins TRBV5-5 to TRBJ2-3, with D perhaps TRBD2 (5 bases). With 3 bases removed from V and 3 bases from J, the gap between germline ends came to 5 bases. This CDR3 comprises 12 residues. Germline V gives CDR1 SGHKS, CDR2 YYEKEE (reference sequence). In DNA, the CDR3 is TGTGCCAGCAGCTGGACTACAGATACGCAGTATTTT. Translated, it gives CASSWTTDTQYF.